Listed below are T cell receptor beta chains from one sample, sequenced in a study of shared clonotypes between healthy human individuals. Sequencing used immunoSEQ multiplex PCR; TCRdb keeps in-frame clones, though not all of them. The table lists some 1.5 million clones, 95% to 99% of them singletons. The sequencing sample was made of naive CD4+ T cells sorted from blood. The receptors originated from a young man in good health. Each CDR3 is given with its conserved first and last residue. The D gene is left open where the match is weak. A row's size may be missing; if present it is once, few, many or a size class.

CASSRNTGELFF	TGTGCCAGCTCGAGGAACACCGGGGAGCTGTTTTTT	TRBV11-3	TRBJ2-2	NA	few
CASSFERAPYEQYF	TGTGCCAGCAGTTTTGAGCGGGCACCCTACGAGCAGTACTTC	TRBV28	TRBJ2-7	NA	NA
CATSPTGANVLTF	TGCGCCACCTCTCCTACTGGGGCCAACGTCCTGACTTTC	TRBV4-1	TRBJ2-6	NA	NA
CATSRAGTGSPETQYF	TGTGCCACCAGCAGAGCCGGGACAGGGTCACCAGAGACCCAGTACTTC	TRBV15	TRBJ2-5	TRBD1	NA
CASSLSPTGGEETQYF	TGCGCCAGCAGCTTGTCCCCGACAGGGGGCGAAGAGACCCAGTACTTC	TRBV5-1	TRBJ2-5	TRBD1	NA
CASSLSLPGLAQKPTYEQYF	TGTGCCAGCAGTTTATCACTCCCGGGACTAGCGCAAAAACCTACCTACGAGCAGTACTTC	TRBV28	TRBJ2-7	TRBD2	NA
CASSAQGASDYGYTF	TGCGCCAGCAGCGCACAGGGGGCGAGTGACTATGGCTACACCTTC	TRBV5-1	TRBJ1-2	TRBD1	NA
CASSPLGRTDTQYF	TGTGCCAGTAGCCCGCTAGGGAGGACAGATACGCAGTATTTT	TRBV19	TRBJ2-3	NA	NA
CASGGLGGEQYF	TGTGCCAGCGGGGGTTTGGGTGGCGAGCAGTACTTC	TRBV7-9	TRBJ2-7	NA	NA
CASSLGTDSSYEQYF	TGCGCCAGCAGCTTGGGGACAGATAGCTCCTACGAGCAGTACTTC	TRBV5-1	TRBJ2-7	NA	NA
CAWSNRDRGLNTGELFF	TGTGCCTGGAGTAACCGGGACAGGGGGCTGAACACCGGGGAGCTGTTTTTT	TRBV30	TRBJ2-2	TRBD1	NA
CATSRGLAGARYF	TGTGCCACCAGCAGGGGACTAGCGGGAGCTCGGTATTTT	TRBV15	TRBJ2-3	TRBD2	NA
CASSEGTSHFNEQFF	TGTGCCAGCAGTGAAGGGACTAGTCACTTCAATGAGCAGTTCTTC	TRBV2	TRBJ2-1	TRBD2	NA
CASSPLPPQDPIDEQFF	TGTGCCAGCTCACCCCTACCGCCCCAGGACCCGATCGATGAGCAGTTCTTC	TRBV18	TRBJ2-1	NA	NA
CASSLKDGNTEAFF	TGTGCCAGCTCACTTAAGGACGGGAACACTGAAGCTTTCTTT	TRBV18	TRBJ1-1	NA	NA
CASSGLGTDTQYF	TGTGCCAGCAGTGGTCTCGGGACAGATACGCAGTATTTT	TRBV6-4	TRBJ2-3	NA	NA
CASGTRNNEQFF	TGTGCTAGTGGTACCCGTAACAATGAGCAGTTCTTC	TRBV12-5	TRBJ2-1	NA	NA
CASSNRGSYQPQHF	TGTGCCAGCAGCAACAGGGGGAGCTATCAGCCCCAGCATTTT	TRBV28	TRBJ1-5	TRBD1	NA
CASSYRSLAYEQYF	TGTGCCAGCAGTTACCGGTCTCTGGCCTACGAGCAGTACTTC	TRBV2	TRBJ2-7	NA	once
CASSEAYYKTGEKLFF	TGTGCCAGCAGTGAAGCATATTACAAGACGGGTGAAAAACTGTTTTTT	TRBV6-1	TRBJ1-4	NA	NA
CASSLVRGRYEQYF	TGCGCCAGCAGCTTGGTCCGGGGAAGATACGAGCAGTACTTC	TRBV5-1	TRBJ2-7	NA	once
CASSSRSSSHEKLFF	TGTGCCAGCAGCTCCAGGTCTTCCTCCCATGAAAAACTGTTTTTT	TRBV9	TRBJ1-4	NA	NA
CAISLLADSYNEQFF	TGTGCCATCAGCCTACTAGCGGACTCCTACAATGAGCAGTTCTTC	TRBV10-3	TRBJ2-1	TRBD2	NA
CASSPQSSGANVLTF	TGCGCCAGCAGCCCCCAGAGCTCTGGGGCCAACGTCCTGACTTTC	TRBV5-1	TRBJ2-6	NA	NA
CASSPLAGETGELFF	TGTGCCAGCAGCCCTCTAGCGGGAGAAACCGGGGAGCTGTTTTTT	TRBV7-6	TRBJ2-2	TRBD2	NA
CASRNQNTGELFF	TGTGCCAGCAGGAACCAGAACACCGGGGAGCTGTTTTTT	TRBV2	TRBJ2-2	NA	NA
CASSRSGTGALYNEQFF	TGTGCCAGTAGTAGGTCCGGGACAGGGGCCCTATACAATGAGCAGTTCTTC	TRBV19	TRBJ2-1	TRBD1	NA
CASSLLPGTGDPTAFF	TGTGCCAGCAGCCTCCTTCCCGGGACAGGGGACCCTACAGCTTTCTTT	TRBV27	TRBJ1-1	TRBD1	NA
CASSPSGGGTDTQYF	TGTGCCAGCAGCCCATCAGGGGGCGGCACAGATACGCAGTATTTT	TRBV7-3	TRBJ2-3	TRBD1	NA
CASSKVGVRGPNTGELFF	TGTGCCAGCAGCAAAGTTGGAGTTAGGGGGCCAAACACCGGGGAGCTGTTTTTT	TRBV21-1	TRBJ2-2	NA	NA
CASSKTGWDQPQHF	TGTGCCAGTAGTAAGACAGGTTGGGATCAGCCCCAGCATTTT	TRBV19	TRBJ1-5	NA	NA
CASSRGPFVYEQYF	TGTGCCAGCAGCAGGGGCCCGTTTGTGTACGAGCAGTACTTC	TRBV6-1	TRBJ2-7	NA	NA
CSARLRGSQYF	TGCAGTGCTAGATTAAGGGGCAGTCAGTACTTC	TRBV20-1	TRBJ2-5	NA	NA
CASSSLIAGQGADTQYF	TGTGCCAGCTCCTCTCTAATCGCCGGACAGGGCGCAGATACGCAGTATTTT	TRBV18	TRBJ2-3	TRBD1	NA
CASSRTAQETQYF	TGTGCCAGTAGTAGGACAGCCCAAGAGACCCAGTACTTC	TRBV19	TRBJ2-5	NA	NA
CASSMLPPGAEAFF	TGTGCCAGTAGCATGCTTCCCCCAGGGGCTGAAGCTTTCTTT	TRBV19	TRBJ1-1	NA	NA
CASSQGRNTEAFF	TGCGCCAGCAGCCAAGGGAGGAACACTGAAGCTTTCTTT	TRBV4-3	TRBJ1-1	NA	NA
CASSFEFYYEQYF	TGTGCCAGCAGCTTCGAGTTCTACTACGAGCAGTACTTC	TRBV11-2	TRBJ2-7	NA	NA
CASSPRRGSSHEQYF	TGTGCCAGCTCACCACGGCGCGGTAGCTCCCACGAGCAGTACTTC	TRBV18	TRBJ2-7	NA	NA
CASSITGAYEQYF	TGTGCCAGCAGCATTACAGGGGCCTACGAGCAGTACTTC	TRBV5-8	TRBJ2-7	TRBD1	NA
CASSVVGNEQYF	TGTGCCAGCAGTGTAGTAGGGAACGAGCAGTACTTC	TRBV25-1	TRBJ2-7	NA	NA
CASSIGAGGPSTDTQYF	TGCGCCAGCAGCATCGGAGCGGGAGGACCTAGCACAGATACGCAGTATTTT	TRBV5-1	TRBJ2-3	TRBD2	NA
CASRPTGGGTAEAFF	TGTGCCAGCAGGCCTACAGGCGGGGGGACGGCTGAAGCTTTCTTT	TRBV28	TRBJ1-1	NA	once
CASSLDGTGGKVDTIYF	TGCGCCAGCAGCTTGGATGGGACAGGGGGAAAGGTAGACACCATATATTTT	TRBV5-1	TRBJ1-3	TRBD1	NA
CASSETGGVTDTQYF	TGCGCCAGCAGTGAGACGGGAGGTGTGACAGATACGCAGTATTTT	TRBV10-1	TRBJ2-3	TRBD2	NA
CASSYTGATNYGYTF	TGTGCCAGCAGTTACACAGGGGCAACCAACTATGGCTACACCTTC	TRBV6-5	TRBJ1-2	TRBD1	NA
CASSLDAEQFF	TGTGCCAGCAGCTTAGATGCTGAGCAGTTCTTC	TRBV5-4	TRBJ2-1	NA	NA
CASSSPRLARREQFF	TGTGCCAGCAGCTCCCCCCGCTTGGCTAGGCGAGAGCAGTTCTTC	TRBV5-4	TRBJ2-1	NA	NA
CASSPPGIAAGELFF	TGTGCCAGCAGTCCTCCGGGGATAGCCGCCGGGGAGCTGTTTTTT	TRBV6-6	TRBJ2-2	NA	NA
CASSEYRQGGPYSNQPQHF	TGTGCCAGCAGTGAATATCGACAGGGAGGACCATATAGCAATCAGCCCCAGCATTTT	TRBV6-1	TRBJ1-5	TRBD1	NA
CASSPGQYYEQYF	TGTGCCAGCAGCCCGGGACAGTATTACGAGCAGTACTTC	TRBV28	TRBJ2-7	TRBD1	NA
CASSPQSTDTQYF	TGTGCCAGCTCACCACAGAGCACAGATACGCAGTATTTT	TRBV18	TRBJ2-3	NA	few